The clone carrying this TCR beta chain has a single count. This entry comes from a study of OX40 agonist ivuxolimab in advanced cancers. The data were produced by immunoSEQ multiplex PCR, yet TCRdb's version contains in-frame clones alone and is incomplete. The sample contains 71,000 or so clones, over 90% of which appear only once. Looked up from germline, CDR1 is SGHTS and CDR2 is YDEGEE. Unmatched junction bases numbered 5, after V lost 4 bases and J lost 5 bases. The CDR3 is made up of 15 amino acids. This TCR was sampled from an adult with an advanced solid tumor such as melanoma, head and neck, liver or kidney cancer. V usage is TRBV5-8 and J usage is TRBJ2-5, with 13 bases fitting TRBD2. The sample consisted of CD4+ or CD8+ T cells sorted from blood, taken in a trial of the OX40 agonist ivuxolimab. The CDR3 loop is CASSGGLAGRETQYF. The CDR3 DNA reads TGTGCCAGCAGCGGGGGACTAGCGGGGCGGGAGACCCAGTACTTC.